Here is one T cell receptor beta chain with its context. Its specificity is not known. This sample is part of a study of blood T cells in healthy people across ages. Using a J-beta primer mix together with a sample-barcoded 5' primer, a second PCR was run for about 6 to 11 cycles. From the 5' RACE reads, TCRdb called clonotypes with MiXCR, one entry per CDR3 protein. The sample shows around 1,500,000 distinct CDR3 sequences, roughly 28% of them seen only once. The V and J ends lost 5 bases and 3 bases respectively, with 13 bases between them. This CDR3 spans 14 amino acids. Germline lookup yields CDR1 LNHDA and CDR2 SQIVND (reference sequence). Study-wide points: Roughly linear age-related decline in beta diversity appeared, significant by age about 37.

Sequencing used blood. The chain couples TRBV19 to TRBJ1-1; D gene uncertain. The sequence was obtained from a young woman in good health. This CDR3 is CASSPAIRDTEAFF. In DNA form, the CDR3 reads TGTGCCAGTAGTCCGGCTATTAGGGACACTGAAGCTTTCTTT.